Sequencing of this TCR beta chain was carried out in a study of shared clonotypes between healthy human individuals. Regarding the study as a whole: Several donors showed sharing of approximately 5% of naive CD4 clonotypes. Blood was the sole source, and tissue repertoires probably differ.

This CDR3 is 16 amino acids long. Germline V lookup: CDR1 ENHRY, CDR2 SYGVKD. Between the trimmed V and J ends, which lost 6 bases and 0 bases, there was a span of 15 bases. Nashville, Tennessee was home to all donors, each a Caucasian adult. CD45RA-negative memory and CD45RA+ naive subsets were split from the CD4+ cells. Of note for this clone: Its antigen is undetermined.

Clones were sequenced by immunoSEQ multiplex PCR, and TCRdb holds only the in-frame ones, with some missing. The sample lists about 2 million clones, 90% to 95% occurring once. Material for sequencing was naive CD4+ T cells sorted from blood. Subset meaning: CD45RA+ positively selected. The chain joins TRBV10-3 to TRBJ2-1; tentatively, D is TRBD1 or TRBD2 (5 bases each). This TCR was sampled from a man aged 18 to 29 in good health. The CDR3 nucleotides read TGTGCCATCAGCATGTATGGGGGAAGCTCCTACAATGAGCAGTTCTTC. It codes for CAISMYGGSSYNEQFF.